The 18 T cell receptor beta chains in this list originate from one sample, sequenced in a study of T cell changes during pregnancy in multiple sclerosis. Here immunoSEQ multiplex PCR was the method, and the copy in TCRdb shows in-frame clones only, minus some. The data hold just under 95,000 clones, with around 92% observed a single time. The source material was peripheral blood, sampled in the first trimester of pregnancy. Receptor source: a female donor with multiple sclerosis, enrolled in a pregnancy study.

V is TRBV7-9 and J is TRBJ1-1; TRBD1 is a possible D gene (6 bases). This CDR3 spans 14 amino acids. Germline-derived CDR1 and CDR2 are SEHNR and FQNEAQ (reference sequence). The V end lost 3 bases, the J end lost 4 bases, and 12 bases lay between the germline ends. The CDR3 here is CASSFQGWGTEAFF. The CDR3 coding sequence is TGTGCCAGCAGCTTTCAGGGGTGGGGCACTGAAGCTTTCTTT.

This clone was recorded once. V and J are TRBV11-2 and TRBJ2-7, with 10 bases that match TRBD2. The CDR3 is 15 amino acids. V gave up 5 bases and J gave up 3 bases; unmatched junction bases: 7. CDR1 is SGHAT, CDR2 FQNNGV, per germline. The CDR3 sequence is CASSGTLAGNYEQYF. CDR3 in DNA: TGTGCCAGCAGCGGTACACTAGCGGGAAACTACGAGCAGTACTTC. Full variable domain (rest looked up from reference TRBV11-2 and TRBJ2-7): EAGVAQSPRYKIIEKRQSVAFWCNPISGHATLYWYQQILGQGPKLLIQFQNNGVVDDSQLPKDRFSAERLKGVDSTLKIQPAKLEDSAVYLCASSGTLAGNYEQYFGPGTRLTVT.

The count of this clone is one. The V call is TRBV2, the J call TRBJ1-2, with D hard to call. With 7 bases removed from V and 6 bases from J, the gap between germline ends came to 15 bases. The CDR3 sequence is 13 residues long. Germline-derived CDR1 and CDR2 are SNHLY and FYNNEI. CDR3 nucleotide sequence: TGTGCCAGCAAGGGCTCGGGAGGGAATGGCTACACCTTC. This codes for CASKGSGGNGYTF.

The genes are TRBV13 and TRBJ2-7; 9 positions match TRBD2. Germline V CDR1 and CDR2: PRHDT, FYEKMQ (reference sequence). The CDR3 runs to 16 residues. V trimming: 5 bases; J trimming: 0 bases; junction bases outside the gene matches: 8. CDR3 DNA: TGTGCCAGCAGCCCTGGCGGGAGGGTAGGCTCCTACGAGCAGTACTTC. Its protein is CASSPGGRVGSYEQYF.

This sequence joins TRBV27 and TRBJ2-7; 7 positions agree with TRBD1. This CDR3 spans 15 amino acids. The V and J ends lost 3 bases and 0 bases, in that order; junction bases with no gene match: 5. Germline-derived CDR1 and CDR2 are MNHEY and SMNVEV (reference sequence). The CDR3: CASSLQGVSSYEQYF. The CDR3 bases are TGTGCCAGCAGTTTGCAGGGGGTGAGCTCCTACGAGCAGTACTTC.

Only one count was recorded for this clone. The rearrangement links TRBV19 to TRBJ2-3; TRBD1 is a possible D gene (6 bases). Trimming removed 3 bases at V and 3 bases at J, with 16 bases between. The V gene's germline CDR1 is LNHDA and CDR2 SQIVND (reference sequence). The CDR3 runs 16 residues. Here the CDR3 reads CASSIARGFNTDTQYF. CDR3 nucleotides: TGTGCCAGTAGTATCGCGAGGGGGTTTAATACAGATACGCAGTATTTT.

The genes are TRBV28 and TRBJ2-1; maybe TRBD2 (6 bases). CDR3 length: 14 amino acids. Trimming stripped 10 bases from V and 1 base from J, with 14 bases between. The germline V gene encodes CDR1 MDHEN and CDR2 SYDVKM. The CDR3 sequence is CATKAGGSYNEQFF. CDR3 coding DNA: TGTGCCACCAAAGCCGGGGGATCCTACAATGAGCAGTTCTTC.

This clone was counted only a few times. Other nucleotide sequences from this sample produce the same CDR3. The chain joins TRBV29-1 to TRBJ2-5; D not resolved. In germline, CDR1 is SQVTM, CDR2 ANQGSEA. The V end lost 4 bases, the J end lost 5 bases, and 8 bases lay between the germline ends. This CDR3 has 11 residues. The CDR3 loop reads CSVGPGETQYF. In nucleotides, the CDR3 is TGCAGCGTTGGTCCCGGGGAGACCCAGTACTTC.

The CDR3 DNA reads as TGTGCCAGCAGGACAGGCAGGGTCAACACTGAAGCTTTCTTT. Translating gives CASRTGRVNTEAFF. This rearrangement joins TRBV6-1 to TRBJ1-1, with D perhaps matching TRBD1 (6 bases). CDR1 and CDR2 from the germline V gene are MNHNS and SASEGT. CDR3 size: 14 residues. Trimming took off 6 bases at V and 2 bases at J, with 13 bases between the two ends.

V gene TRBV29-1 combines with J gene TRBJ2-4, with a weak D call TRBD2 (5 bases). Germline CDR1 SQVTM, CDR2 ANQGSEA. V was shortened by 8 bases and J by 1 base, with 15 bases between the two germline ends. This CDR3 has 14 residues. CDR3 amino acids: CSPKRERAKNIQYF. As DNA, the CDR3 is TGCAGCCCCAAGAGGGAGAGGGCCAAAAACATTCAGTACTTC.

The V call is TRBV2, the J call TRBJ1-3; no clear D. V lost 8 bases, J lost 4 bases, and 12 bases lay in between. The length of the CDR3 is 13 residues. Germline CDR1 reads SNHLY; CDR2 reads FYNNEI. In DNA form, the CDR3 reads TGTGCCAGCGGGCTTCAACACGGAAACACCATATATTTT. Translating it yields CASGLQHGNTIYF. The complete variable domain, with remaining parts taken from reference TRBV2 and TRBJ1-3, reads EPEVTQTPSHQVTQMGQEVILRCVPISNHLYFYWYRQILGQKVEFLVSFYNNEISEKSEIFDDQFSVERPDGSNFTLKIRSTKLEDSAMYFCASGLQHGNTIYFGEGSWLTVV.

This clone was found once. This chain uses TRBV15 with TRBJ1-1; D perhaps matches TRBD1 (5 bases). The germline gives CDR1 LNHNV, CDR2 YYDKDF (reference sequence). V was trimmed by 1 base and J by 0 bases, leaving 9 bases between them. The CDR3 totals 15 residues. The CDR3 DNA is TGTGCCACCAGCAGAGTGAAGGGGCTGAACACTGAAGCTTTCTTT. Its protein product is CATSRVKGLNTEAFF.

The chain combines TRBV7-9 with TRBJ2-5; perhaps TRBD1 as D (6 bases). Germline CDR1 reads SEHNR; CDR2 reads FQNEAQ (reference sequence). The CDR3 consists of 14 residues. Trimming removed 5 bases at V and 5 bases at J, with 15 bases between. The CDR3 DNA reads TGTGCCAGCAGCCCCCCGACAGGCGTGGAGACCCAGTACTTC. Its protein is CASSPPTGVETQYF.

The chain carries TRBV7-6 and TRBJ1-2; 7 positions match TRBD1. The CDR3 loop spans 13 amino acids. J gave up 7 bases and V 5 bases, and 7 bases lay outside the gene matches. The V gene's germline CDR1 is SGHVS and CDR2 FNYEAQ. DNA of the CDR3: TGTGCCAGCAGCAAACGACAGGGTACTGGCTACACCTTC. Amino acid sequence: CASSKRQGTGYTF.

The sample holds one count of this clone. The chain couples TRBV27 to TRBJ2-2; TRBD1 matches at 9 bases. Germline V CDR1 and CDR2: MNHEY, SMNVEV (reference sequence). CDR3 length equals 16 residues. The V segment lost 6 bases and the J segment 3 bases; nucleotides outside the gene matches: 8. In DNA, the CDR3 is TGTGCCAGCAGATCACAGGGGGCGTTAGACACCGGGGAGCTGTTTTTT. This encodes CASRSQGALDTGELFF.

The V and J genes are TRBV7-9 and TRBJ1-1; no definite D call. The V and J ends lost 3 bases and 0 bases respectively, with 14 bases between them. The CDR3 loop spans 16 amino acids. Germline CDR1 is SEHNR and CDR2 is FQNEAQ (reference sequence). CDR3 protein: CASSFPSGGMNTEAFF. The CDR3 DNA reads TGTGCCAGCAGCTTCCCGAGCGGAGGGATGAACACTGAAGCTTTCTTT.

V usage is TRBV5-1 and J usage is TRBJ1-1; 11 nucleotides align to TRBD1. The CDR3 loop spans 17 amino acids. The germline V gene has CDR1 SGHRS and CDR2 YFSETQ. V shed 0 bases, J shed 0 bases, and the junction held 4 bases outside the gene matches. The CDR3 DNA reads as TGCGCCAGCAGCTTGGGGACAGGGGGCGCGTTGAACACTGAAGCTTTCTTT. Its translation is CASSLGTGGALNTEAFF.

Worth noting for this clone: The same CDR3 arises from other DNA sequences in this sample as well. The V and J genes are TRBV28 and TRBJ2-7, with no clear D. Germline CDR1 is MDHEN and CDR2 is SYDVKM. V shed 3 bases and J shed 2 bases, with 8 bases lying between them. The CDR3 consists of 13 residues. This chain's CDR3 is CASSFPGTYEQYF. The CDR3 DNA reads TGTGCCAGCAGTTTTCCGGGTACCTACGAGCAGTACTTC.